These T cell receptor beta chains were read from a single sample in a study of regulatory T cells in long-lasting Graves disease. TCRdb recomputed calls from the multiplex PCR reads with MiXCR, one row per CDR3 protein. The sample lists around 450,000 distinct CDR3 sequences, roughly 16% occurring once. These data also featured in a second study, about T cells in Graves' hyperthyroidism and ophthalmopathy.

This specimen was peripheral blood mononuclear cells (PBMCs), taken at new diagnosis, from a patient treated with antithyroid drugs. These receptors all stem from a man aged 35-49 years with Graves disease. CDR3s include the opening cysteine and the closing phenylalanine or tryptophan. The D gene is left open where the match is weak. Only some rows state a clone size, as once, few, many or a class for expanded clones.

d_call: NA
v_call: TRBV5-1
clone_size: many
j_call: TRBJ2-1
cdr3_nt: TGCGCCAGCAGCTTCTCTGGTACCTCCTACAATGAGCAGTTCTTC
cdr3_aa: CASSFSGTSYNEQFF

d_call: TRBD1
v_call: TRBV2
clone_size: many
j_call: TRBJ2-2
cdr3_nt: TGTGCCAGCAGTGATCTAGGGGGCGCGAACACCGGGGAGCTGTTTTTT
cdr3_aa: CASSDLGGANTGELFF

d_call: NA
v_call: TRBV7-2
clone_size: NA
j_call: TRBJ2-7
cdr3_nt: TGTGCCAGCAGCTTAGGTGGAGTACCCTACGAGCAGTACTTC
cdr3_aa: CASSLGGVPYEQYF

d_call: TRBD1
v_call: TRBV19
clone_size: NA
j_call: TRBJ1-2
cdr3_nt: TGTGCCAGTAGTATCCGGGACAGGGACTATGGCTACACCTTC
cdr3_aa: CASSIRDRDYGYTF

d_call: NA
v_call: TRBV6-2/TRBV6-3
clone_size: NA
j_call: TRBJ2-7
cdr3_nt: TGTGCCAGCAGTTACAAGCCCGGAGCGGCCGAGCAGTACTTC
cdr3_aa: CASSYKPGAAEQYF

d_call: NA
v_call: TRBV4-1
clone_size: NA
j_call: TRBJ2-7
cdr3_nt: TGCGCCAGCAGCCAAGATTTAAGTTGGAATCTCAACTACGAGCAGTACTTC
cdr3_aa: CASSQDLSWNLNYEQYF

d_call: NA
v_call: TRBV30
clone_size: NA
j_call: TRBJ2-2
cdr3_nt: TGTGCCTGGAGTCCCCTCGATCGGGGTAGAGCCGGGGAGCTGTTTTTT
cdr3_aa: CAWSPLDRGRAGELFF

d_call: TRBD1
v_call: TRBV7-2
clone_size: many
j_call: TRBJ2-3
cdr3_nt: TGTGCCAGCAGCTTAGTCGGGACAGGGAAGGCAGATACGCAGTATTTT
cdr3_aa: CASSLVGTGKADTQYF

d_call: NA
v_call: TRBV6-1
clone_size: many
j_call: TRBJ2-7
cdr3_nt: TGTGCCAGCAGTGAGACACTGCGAGGTGGCGAGCAGTACTTC
cdr3_aa: CASSETLRGGEQYF

d_call: TRBD2
v_call: TRBV7-9
clone_size: NA
j_call: TRBJ2-1
cdr3_nt: TGTGCCAGCAGCGCCCATAGCGGGAGGCCCCTTGAGCAGTTCTTC
cdr3_aa: CASSAHSGRPLEQFF

d_call: NA
v_call: TRBV3-1
clone_size: few
j_call: TRBJ1-1
cdr3_nt: TGTGCCAGCAGCCGAGGAGTGAACACTGAAGCTTTCTTT
cdr3_aa: CASSRGVNTEAFF

d_call: NA
v_call: TRBV2
clone_size: many
j_call: TRBJ1-3
cdr3_nt: TGTGCCAGCAGGGAGCAGGGGCATGCTGGAAACACCATATATTTT
cdr3_aa: CASREQGHAGNTIYF

d_call: NA
v_call: TRBV12-3/TRBV12-4
clone_size: many
j_call: TRBJ2-6
cdr3_nt: TGTGCCAGCAGTTTGGGCAGGCCTGGGGCCAACGTCCTGACTTTC
cdr3_aa: CASSLGRPGANVLTF

d_call: NA
v_call: TRBV28
clone_size: many
j_call: TRBJ2-3
cdr3_nt: TGTGCCAGCAGTCCACGACTGGGGGGACTGGGGACAGATACGCAGTATTTT
cdr3_aa: CASSPRLGGLGTDTQYF

d_call: TRBD2
v_call: TRBV28
clone_size: many
j_call: TRBJ2-7
cdr3_nt: TGTGCCAGCAGTTTGGACTTTAGCGGGAGGCGCGACGAGCAGTACTTC
cdr3_aa: CASSLDFSGRRDEQYF

d_call: NA
v_call: TRBV2
clone_size: NA
j_call: TRBJ1-6
cdr3_nt: TGTGCCAGCAGGTTACAGAGCTCCTATAATTCACCCCTCCACTTT
cdr3_aa: CASRLQSSYNSPLHF

d_call: NA
v_call: TRBV6-5
clone_size: few
j_call: TRBJ2-2
cdr3_nt: TGTGCCAGCAGTTACTGGGACACCGGGGAGCTGTTTTTT
cdr3_aa: CASSYWDTGELFF

d_call: NA
v_call: TRBV9
clone_size: many
j_call: TRBJ2-3
cdr3_nt: TGCGCCAGCAGCCGTGGGGACAGCACAGATACGCAGTATTTT
cdr3_aa: CASSRGDSTDTQYF

d_call: NA
v_call: TRBV18
clone_size: few
j_call: TRBJ2-7
cdr3_nt: TGTGCCAGCTCACCCCTATTTAGACGGGATGGCGGTGAGCAGTACTTC
cdr3_aa: CASSPLFRRDGGEQYF

d_call: TRBD1
v_call: TRBV5-1
clone_size: many
j_call: TRBJ2-7
cdr3_nt: TGCGCCAGCAGCATGGGACAGATCTACGAGCAGTACTTC
cdr3_aa: CASSMGQIYEQYF

d_call: NA
v_call: TRBV5-1
clone_size: many
j_call: TRBJ2-7
cdr3_nt: TGCGCCAGCAGCCGCCGGGACTGGGACTACGAGCAGTACTTC
cdr3_aa: CASSRRDWDYEQYF

d_call: NA
v_call: TRBV7-9
clone_size: few
j_call: TRBJ1-4
cdr3_nt: TGTGCCAGCAGCCATCCCGGGGGCGAAGTTGAAAAACTGTTTTTT
cdr3_aa: CASSHPGGEVEKLFF

d_call: TRBD2
v_call: TRBV3-1
clone_size: many
j_call: TRBJ2-1
cdr3_nt: TGTGCCAGCAGCCAAGGGGTAGCGGGAGGCGACAATGAGCAGTTCTTC
cdr3_aa: CASSQGVAGGDNEQFF